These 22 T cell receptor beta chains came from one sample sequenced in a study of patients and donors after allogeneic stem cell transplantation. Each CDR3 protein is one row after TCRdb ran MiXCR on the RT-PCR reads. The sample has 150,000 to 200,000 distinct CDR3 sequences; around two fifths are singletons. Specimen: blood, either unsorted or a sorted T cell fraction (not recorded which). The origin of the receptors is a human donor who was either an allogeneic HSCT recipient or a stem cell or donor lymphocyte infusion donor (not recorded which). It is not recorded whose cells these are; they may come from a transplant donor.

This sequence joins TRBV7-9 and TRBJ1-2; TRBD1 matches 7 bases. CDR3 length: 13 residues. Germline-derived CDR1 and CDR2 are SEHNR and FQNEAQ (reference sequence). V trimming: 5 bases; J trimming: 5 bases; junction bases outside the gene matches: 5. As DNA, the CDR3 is TGTGCCAGCAGCCCCAGGGACAGATATGGCTACACCTTC. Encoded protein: CASSPRDRYGYTF.

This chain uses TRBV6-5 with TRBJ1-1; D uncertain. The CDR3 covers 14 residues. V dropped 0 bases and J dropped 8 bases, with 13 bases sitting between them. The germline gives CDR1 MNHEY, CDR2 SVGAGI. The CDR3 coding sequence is TGTGCCAGCAGTTACTCGGTCACCACACCGGAAGCTTTCTTT. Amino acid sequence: CASSYSVTTPEAFF.

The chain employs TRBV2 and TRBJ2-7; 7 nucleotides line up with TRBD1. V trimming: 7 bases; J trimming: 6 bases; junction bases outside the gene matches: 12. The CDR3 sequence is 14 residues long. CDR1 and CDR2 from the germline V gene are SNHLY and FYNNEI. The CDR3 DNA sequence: TGTGCCAGCAACCCGGGACAGCAACCTGGCGAGCAGTACTTC. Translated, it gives CASNPGQQPGEQYF.

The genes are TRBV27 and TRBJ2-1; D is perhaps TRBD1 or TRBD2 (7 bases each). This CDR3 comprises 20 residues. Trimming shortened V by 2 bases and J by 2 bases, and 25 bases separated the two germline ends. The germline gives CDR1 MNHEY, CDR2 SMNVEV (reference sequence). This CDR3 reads CASSLGRGQSLPSPYNEQFF. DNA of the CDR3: TGTGCCAGCAGTTTAGGGAGGGGACAGAGTCTTCCGTCGCCCTACAATGAGCAGTTCTTC.

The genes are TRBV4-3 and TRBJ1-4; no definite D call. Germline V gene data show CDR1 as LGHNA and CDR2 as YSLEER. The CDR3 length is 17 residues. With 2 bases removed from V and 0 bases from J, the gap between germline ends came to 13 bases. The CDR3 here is CASSQSRRTATNEKLFF. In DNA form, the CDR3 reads TGCGCCAGCAGCCAATCGAGACGGACCGCAACTAATGAAAAACTGTTTTTT.

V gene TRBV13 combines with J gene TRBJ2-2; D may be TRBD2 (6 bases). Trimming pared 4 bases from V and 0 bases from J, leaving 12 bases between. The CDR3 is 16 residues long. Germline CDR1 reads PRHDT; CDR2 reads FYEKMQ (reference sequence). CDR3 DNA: TGTGCCAGCAGCTCATCGGAGGGTCCGAACACCGGGGAGCTGTTTTTT. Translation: CASSSSEGPNTGELFF.

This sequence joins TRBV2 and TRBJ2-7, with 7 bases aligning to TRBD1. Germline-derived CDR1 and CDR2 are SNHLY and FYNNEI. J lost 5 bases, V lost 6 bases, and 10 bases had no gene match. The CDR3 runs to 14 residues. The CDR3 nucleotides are TGTGCCAGCAGCACTGGACAGGAGTCCCACGAGCAGTACTTC. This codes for CASSTGQESHEQYF.

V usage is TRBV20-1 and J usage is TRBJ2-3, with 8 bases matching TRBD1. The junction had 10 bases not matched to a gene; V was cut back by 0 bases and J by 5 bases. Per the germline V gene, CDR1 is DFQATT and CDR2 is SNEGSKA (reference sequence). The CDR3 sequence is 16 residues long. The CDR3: CSARDPRTGRRDTQYF. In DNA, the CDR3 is TGCAGTGCTAGAGATCCGAGGACAGGGAGGCGAGATACGCAGTATTTT.

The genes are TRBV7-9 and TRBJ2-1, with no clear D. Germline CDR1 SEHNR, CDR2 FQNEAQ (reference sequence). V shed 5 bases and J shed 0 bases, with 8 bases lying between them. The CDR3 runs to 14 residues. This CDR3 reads CASSVSPSYNEQFF. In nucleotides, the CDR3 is TGTGCCAGCAGCGTCTCGCCCTCCTACAATGAGCAGTTCTTC.

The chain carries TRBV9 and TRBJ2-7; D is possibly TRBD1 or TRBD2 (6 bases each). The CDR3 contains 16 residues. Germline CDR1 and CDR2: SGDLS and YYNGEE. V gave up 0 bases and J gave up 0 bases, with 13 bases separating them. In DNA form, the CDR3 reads TGTGCCAGCAGCGTAGGATGGGGGGCGTCCTCCTACGAGCAGTACTTC. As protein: CASSVGWGASSYEQYF.

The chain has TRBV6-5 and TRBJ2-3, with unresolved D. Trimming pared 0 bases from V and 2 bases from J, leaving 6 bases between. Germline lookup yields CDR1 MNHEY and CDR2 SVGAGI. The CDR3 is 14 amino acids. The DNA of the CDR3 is TGTGCCAGCAGTTACTCAGGCAACACAGATACGCAGTATTTT. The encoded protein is CASSYSGNTDTQYF.

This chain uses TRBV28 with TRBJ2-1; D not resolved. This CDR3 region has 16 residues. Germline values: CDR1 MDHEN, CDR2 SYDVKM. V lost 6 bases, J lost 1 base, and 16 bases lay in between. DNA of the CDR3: TGTGCCAGCAGCCCCACTCCGCTTGGGTCCTACAATGAGCAGTTCTTC. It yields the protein CASSPTPLGSYNEQFF.

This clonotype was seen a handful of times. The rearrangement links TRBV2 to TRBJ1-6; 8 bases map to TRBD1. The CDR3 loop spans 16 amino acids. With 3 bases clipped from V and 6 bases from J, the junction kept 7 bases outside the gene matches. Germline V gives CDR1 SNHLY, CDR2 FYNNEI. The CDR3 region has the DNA TGTGCCAGCAGTGAGGTCGACAGGGGCTCTAATTCACCCCTCCACTTT. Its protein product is CASSEVDRGSNSPLHF.

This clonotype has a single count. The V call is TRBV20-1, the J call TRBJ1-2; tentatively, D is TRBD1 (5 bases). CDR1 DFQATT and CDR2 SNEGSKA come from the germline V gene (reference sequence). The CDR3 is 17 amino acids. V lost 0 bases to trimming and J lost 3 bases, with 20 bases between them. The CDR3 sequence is CSAREGFWAGLYYGYTF. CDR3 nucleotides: TGCAGTGCTAGAGAGGGTTTTTGGGCAGGGCTCTACTATGGCTACACCTTC.

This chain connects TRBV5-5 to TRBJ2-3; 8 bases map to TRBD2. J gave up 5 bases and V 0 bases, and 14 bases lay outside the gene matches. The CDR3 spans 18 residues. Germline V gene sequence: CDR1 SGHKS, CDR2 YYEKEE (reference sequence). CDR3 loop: CASSLGQRKREPGDTQYF. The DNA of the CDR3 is TGTGCCAGCAGCTTGGGTCAAAGGAAGCGGGAGCCCGGAGATACGCAGTATTTT.

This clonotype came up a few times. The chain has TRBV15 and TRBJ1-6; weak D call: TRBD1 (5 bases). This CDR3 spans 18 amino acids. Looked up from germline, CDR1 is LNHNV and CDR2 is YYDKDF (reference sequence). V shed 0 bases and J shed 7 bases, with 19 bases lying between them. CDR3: CATSRDFALWQGNSPLHF. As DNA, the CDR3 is TGTGCCACCAGCAGAGATTTTGCTTTGTGGCAGGGAAATTCACCCCTCCACTTT.

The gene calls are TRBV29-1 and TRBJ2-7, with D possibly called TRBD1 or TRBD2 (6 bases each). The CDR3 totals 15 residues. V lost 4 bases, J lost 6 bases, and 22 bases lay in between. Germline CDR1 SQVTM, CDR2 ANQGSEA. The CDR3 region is CSVVDYREKAPEQYF. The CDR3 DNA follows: TGCAGCGTTGTGGACTACAGGGAGAAGGCCCCCGAGCAGTACTTC.

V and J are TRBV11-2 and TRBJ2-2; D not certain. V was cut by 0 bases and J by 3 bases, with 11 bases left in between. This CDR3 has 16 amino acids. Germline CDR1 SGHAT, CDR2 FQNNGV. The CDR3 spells CASSLDPGLHTGELFF. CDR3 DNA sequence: TGTGCCAGCAGCTTAGACCCCGGGCTGCACACCGGGGAGCTGTTTTTT.

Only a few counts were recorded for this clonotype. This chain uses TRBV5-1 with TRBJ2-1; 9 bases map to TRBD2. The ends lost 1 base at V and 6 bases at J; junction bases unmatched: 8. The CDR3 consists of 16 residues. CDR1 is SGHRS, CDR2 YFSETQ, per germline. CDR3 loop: CASSLTSGSYGNEQFF. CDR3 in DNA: TGCGCCAGCAGCTTGACTAGCGGGTCGTACGGCAATGAGCAGTTCTTC. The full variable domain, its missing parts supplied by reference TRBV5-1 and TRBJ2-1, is KAGVTQTPRYLIKTRGQQVTLSCSPISGHRSVSWYQQTPGQGLQFLFEYFSETQRNKGNFPGRFSGRQFSNSRSEMNVSTLELGDSALYLCASSLTSGSYGNEQFFGPGTRLTVL.

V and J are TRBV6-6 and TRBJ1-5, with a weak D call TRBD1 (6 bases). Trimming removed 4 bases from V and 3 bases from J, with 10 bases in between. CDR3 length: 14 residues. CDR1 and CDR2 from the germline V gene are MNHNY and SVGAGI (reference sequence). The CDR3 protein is CASSLGHTNQPQHF. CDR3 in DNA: TGTGCCAGCAGTTTGGGACACACCAATCAGCCCCAGCATTTT.

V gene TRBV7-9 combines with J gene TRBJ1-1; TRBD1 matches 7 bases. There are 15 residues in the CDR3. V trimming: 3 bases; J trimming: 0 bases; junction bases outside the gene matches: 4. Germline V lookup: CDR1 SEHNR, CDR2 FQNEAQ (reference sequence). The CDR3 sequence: CASSLRGQLNTEAFF. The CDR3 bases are TGTGCCAGCAGCTTGCGGGGACAGCTGAACACTGAAGCTTTCTTT.

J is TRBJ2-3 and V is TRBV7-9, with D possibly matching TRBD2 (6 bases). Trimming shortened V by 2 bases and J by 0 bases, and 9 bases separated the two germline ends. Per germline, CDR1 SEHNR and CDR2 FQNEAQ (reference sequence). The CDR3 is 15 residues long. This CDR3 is CASSLRRDSTDTQYF. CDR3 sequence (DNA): TGTGCCAGCAGCTTAAGGCGGGATAGCACAGATACGCAGTATTTT. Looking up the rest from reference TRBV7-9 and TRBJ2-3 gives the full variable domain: DTGVSQNPRHKITKRGQNVTFRCDPISEHNRLYWYRQTLGQGPEFLTYFQNEAQLEKSRLLSDRFSAERPKGSFSTLEIQRTEQGDSAMYLCASSLRRDSTDTQYFGPGTRLTVL.